This entry lists 17 T cell receptor beta chains sequenced from one sample in a study of blood T cell repertoires in COVID-19. Here immunoSEQ multiplex PCR was the method, and the copy in TCRdb shows in-frame clones only, minus some. The profile shows 150,000 to 200,000 clones, about 85% of them singletons. Material for sequencing was peripheral blood. These receptors originate from a man aged 60 to 75 with active or convalescent COVID-19.

This clone was picked up a small number of times. This chain links TRBV12-3 or TRBV12-4 with TRBJ1-2; TRBD1 is a possible D gene (5 bases). V lost 6 bases and J 5 bases, leaving 7 bases between the germline ends. The CDR3 totals 11 residues. The CDR3 here is CASSPGYGYTF. The DNA of the CDR3 is TGTGCCAGCAGCCCAGGGTATGGCTACACCTTC.

Only one count was recorded for this clone. The rearrangement joins TRBV5-1 to TRBJ2-7; 9 bases agree with TRBD1. Germline-derived CDR1 and CDR2 are SGHRS and YFSETQ. CDR3 length equals 21 residues. V trimming: 2 bases; J trimming: 2 bases; junction bases outside the gene matches: 23. CDR3 residues: CASSLNGVFWGQGGLAYEQYF. The CDR3 region has the DNA TGCGCCAGCAGCTTAAATGGGGTGTTCTGGGGACAGGGAGGGTTGGCCTACGAGCAGTACTTC.

This chain joins TRBV5-6 and TRBJ2-5; D remains unclear. The CDR3 sequence is 14 residues long. Germline loops: CDR1 SGHDT, CDR2 YYEEEE. With 2 bases removed from V and 4 bases from J, the gap between germline ends came to 12 bases. The CDR3 is CASSLGDPRETQYF. In DNA, the CDR3 is TGTGCCAGCAGCTTAGGAGACCCTCGAGAGACCCAGTACTTC.

The V and J genes are TRBV11-2 and TRBJ1-3; D gene uncertain. V lost 0 bases and J 0 bases, leaving 9 bases between the germline ends. This CDR3 contains 16 residues. Germline V gene sequence: CDR1 SGHAT, CDR2 FQNNGV. The CDR3 here is CASSLEGGNSGNTIYF. Here the CDR3 DNA reads TGTGCCAGCAGCTTAGAGGGAGGAAACTCTGGAAACACCATATATTTT.

The chain uses TRBV10-2 and TRBJ2-3, with TRBD2 identical over 7 bases. This CDR3 is built from 14 residues. J gave up 2 bases and V 6 bases, and 5 bases lay outside the gene matches. The germline V gene encodes CDR1 WSHSY and CDR2 SAAADI. In nucleotides, the CDR3 is TGCGCCAGCAGGTTAGCGGGCCTCACAGATACGCAGTATTTT. It yields the protein CASRLAGLTDTQYF.

The chain carries TRBV10-1 and TRBJ2-1; the D gene is possibly TRBD2 (6 bases). This CDR3 has 13 amino acids. The germline V gene has CDR1 WNHNN and CDR2 SYGVQD (reference sequence). The V gene lost 7 bases and the J gene lost 3 bases, with 10 bases spanning the gap. CDR3 sequence (DNA): TGCGCCAGCAAAACGGGGGTCTACAATGAGCAGTTCTTC. This codes for CASKTGVYNEQFF.

The V and J genes are TRBV12-3 or TRBV12-4 and TRBJ1-1; D perhaps matches TRBD1 (6 bases). The V end lost 7 bases, the J end lost 0 bases, and 9 bases lay between the germline ends. This CDR3 has 13 amino acids. This CDR3 reads CASNPGVNTEAFF. The CDR3 region has the DNA TGTGCCAGCAACCCAGGGGTGAACACTGAAGCTTTCTTT.

The V gene is TRBV19, the J gene TRBJ2-4, with a tentative D call TRBD1 (6 bases). The germline gives CDR1 LNHDA, CDR2 SQIVND (reference sequence). The CDR3 extends over 13 amino acids. Trimming left V 7 bases short and J 1 base short, with 8 bases between. CDR3 sequence: CASTQGAKNIQYF. CDR3 coding DNA: TGTGCCAGTACCCAGGGGGCCAAAAACATTCAGTACTTC.

The chain employs TRBV6-1 and TRBJ2-7; TRBD1 matches at 8 bases. V lost 3 bases and J lost 3; bases outside the gene matches: 10. CDR1 MNHNS and CDR2 SASEGT come from the germline V gene. This CDR3 has 16 residues. CDR3 residues: CASSDQVTGENYEQYF. DNA of the CDR3: TGTGCCAGCAGTGACCAGGTGACAGGGGAAAACTACGAGCAGTACTTC.

The DNA of the CDR3 is TGTGCCAGCAGCCAAGATAACAGGGGGTTAGACATTCAGTACTTC. Translating it yields CASSQDNRGLDIQYF. The V gene is TRBV3-1 (or the pseudogene TRBV3-2), the J gene TRBJ2-4, with 8 bases matching TRBD1. This CDR3 has 15 amino acids. Germline CDR1 reads LGHDT; CDR2 reads YNNKEL (reference sequence). The J segment lost 8 bases and the V segment lost 0 bases, leaving 6 bases of the junction unmatched.

The chain has TRBV12-2 and TRBJ2-7; the D call in the table, TRBD2, was not verified against the DNA. TRBV12-2 is a pseudogene segment. CDR3 size: 15 residues. The CDR3 loop is CASRFRLAANYEQYF. The CDR3 nucleotides are TGTGCAAGTCGCTTCCGACTAGCGGCCAACTACGAGCAGTACTTC.

Note on this clone: This same CDR3 is encoded by further DNA sequences in the sample. The genes are TRBV6-1 and TRBJ1-1, with D perhaps TRBD1 (5 bases). Deletions cut 2 bases from V and 1 base from J, with 5 bases between. The CDR3 consists of 13 residues. Per germline, CDR1 MNHNS and CDR2 SASEGT. The CDR3 coding sequence is TGTGCCAGCAGTGAAACAGGGAACACTGAAGCTTTCTTT. This codes for CASSETGNTEAFF.

This chain connects TRBV19 to TRBJ2-3, with 9 nucleotides matching TRBD2. The CDR3 has 16 amino acids. J was trimmed by 0 bases and V by 8 bases; bases with no gene match: 9. Germline V gives CDR1 LNHDA, CDR2 SQIVND (reference sequence). CDR3 in amino acids: CASVSRAGGSTDTQYF. CDR3 bases: TGTGCCAGTGTATCAAGAGCGGGGGGCAGCACAGATACGCAGTATTTT.

This chain connects TRBV27 to TRBJ2-1; 8 bases map to TRBD2. CDR1 is MNHEY, CDR2 SMNVEV, per germline (reference sequence). The CDR3 sequence is 16 residues long. V trimming: 7 bases; J trimming: 6 bases; junction bases outside the gene matches: 14. The CDR3 nucleotides read TGTGCCAGCAACCGCCTCTCGGGGGGGCCAATCAATGAGCAGTTCTTC. Its translation is CASNRLSGGPINEQFF.

The chain combines TRBV12-5 with TRBJ1-2; D is uncertain. In germline, CDR1 is LGHNT, CDR2 FRNRAP. CDR3 length: 11 residues. Trimming left V 3 bases short and J 9 bases short, with 8 bases between. DNA of the CDR3: TGTGCTAGTGGTTTAGTGGAGAGCTACACCTTC. It codes for CASGLVESYTF.

The rearrangement joins TRBV11-2 to TRBJ2-7; D unclear. Trimming pared 5 bases from V and 4 bases from J, leaving 3 bases between. This CDR3 comprises 10 residues. Germline CDR1 and CDR2: SGHAT and FQNNGV. For the CDR3, the DNA is TGTGCCAGCAGCCATTACGAGCAGTACTTC. It translates to CASSHYEQYF.

The chain recombines TRBV7-9 with TRBJ1-6; 8 bases agree with TRBD1. The germline V gene has CDR1 SEHNR and CDR2 FQNEAQ (reference sequence). The CDR3 totals 15 residues. The J segment lost 4 bases and the V segment lost 5 bases, leaving 4 bases of the junction unmatched. The CDR3 DNA reads TGTGCCAGCAGCCCCGGACAGGGTTATAATTCACCCCTCCACTTT. Its translation is CASSPGQGYNSPLHF.